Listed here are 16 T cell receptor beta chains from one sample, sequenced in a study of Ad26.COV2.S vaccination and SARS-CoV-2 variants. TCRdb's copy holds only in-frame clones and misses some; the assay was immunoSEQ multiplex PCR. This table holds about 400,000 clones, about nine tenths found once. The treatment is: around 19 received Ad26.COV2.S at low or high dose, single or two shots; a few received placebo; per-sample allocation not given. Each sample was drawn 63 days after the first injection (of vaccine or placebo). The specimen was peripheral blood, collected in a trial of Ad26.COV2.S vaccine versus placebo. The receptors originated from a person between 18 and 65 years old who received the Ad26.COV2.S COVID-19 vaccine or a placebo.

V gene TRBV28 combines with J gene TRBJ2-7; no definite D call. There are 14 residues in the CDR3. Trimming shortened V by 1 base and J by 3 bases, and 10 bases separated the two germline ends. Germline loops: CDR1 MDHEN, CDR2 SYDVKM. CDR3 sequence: CASSLSPRLYEQYF. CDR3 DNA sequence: TGTGCCAGCAGTTTATCTCCACGCCTCTACGAGCAGTACTTC.

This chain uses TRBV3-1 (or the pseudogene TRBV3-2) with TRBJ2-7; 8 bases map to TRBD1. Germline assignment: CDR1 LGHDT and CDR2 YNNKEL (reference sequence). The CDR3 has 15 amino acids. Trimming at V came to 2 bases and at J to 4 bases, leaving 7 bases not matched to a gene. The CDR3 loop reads CASSQNRGSWYEQYF. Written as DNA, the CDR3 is TGTGCCAGCAGCCAAAACAGGGGGAGTTGGTACGAGCAGTACTTC.

The CDR3 nucleotides read TGTGCCAGCAGCTGGACTAGCGGGAGAAACAATGAGCAGTTCTTC. Encoded protein: CASSWTSGRNNEQFF. The chain has TRBV7-8 and TRBJ2-1, with 13 bases aligning to TRBD2. There are 15 residues in the CDR3. The trim removed 4 bases at V and 5 bases at J, leaving 2 bases unmatched. In germline, CDR1 is SGHVS, CDR2 FQNEAQ. Drawing the rest from reference TRBV7-8 and TRBJ2-1, the complete variable domain is GAGVSQSPRYKVAKRGQDVALRCDPISGHVSLFWYQQALGQGPEFLTYFQNEAQLDKSGLPSDRFFAERPEGSVSTLKIQRTQQEDSAVYLCASSWTSGRNNEQFFGPGTRLTVL.

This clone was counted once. CDR3 sequence reads: CASSQGTPSGANVLTF. The CDR3 DNA sequence: TGTGCCAGCAGTCAGGGGACTCCCTCTGGGGCCAACGTCCTGACTTTC. The chain couples TRBV25-1 to TRBJ2-6; either TRBD1 or TRBD2 may supply D (6 bases each). Germline V lookup: CDR1 MGHDK, CDR2 SYGVNS. Trimming cost V 5 bases and J 0 bases, with 11 bases left between them. CDR3 length equals 16 residues.

CDR3 sequence (DNA): TGTGCCAGCAGTCTGGCAGTACACGAGCAGTACTTC. Encoded protein: CASSLAVHEQYF. The rearrangement joins TRBV28 to TRBJ2-7; D remains ambiguous. The germline gives CDR1 MDHEN, CDR2 SYDVKM. CDR3 length: 12 residues. The ends were cut back, 5 bases at V and 5 bases at J, with 10 bases in the middle.

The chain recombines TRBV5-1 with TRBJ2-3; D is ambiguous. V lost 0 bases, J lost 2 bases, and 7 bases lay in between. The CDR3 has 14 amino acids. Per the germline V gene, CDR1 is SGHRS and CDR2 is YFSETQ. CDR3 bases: TGCGCCAGCAGCTTGGCCACAGTCACAGATACGCAGTATTTT. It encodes CASSLATVTDTQYF.

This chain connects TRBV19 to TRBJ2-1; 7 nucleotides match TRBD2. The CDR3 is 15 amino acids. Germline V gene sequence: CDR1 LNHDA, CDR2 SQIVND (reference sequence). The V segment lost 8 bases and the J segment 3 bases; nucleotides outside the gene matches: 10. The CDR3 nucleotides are TGTGCCAGTCGGACCGGGACTACCTTCTACAATGAGCAGTTCTTC. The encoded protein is CASRTGTTFYNEQFF.

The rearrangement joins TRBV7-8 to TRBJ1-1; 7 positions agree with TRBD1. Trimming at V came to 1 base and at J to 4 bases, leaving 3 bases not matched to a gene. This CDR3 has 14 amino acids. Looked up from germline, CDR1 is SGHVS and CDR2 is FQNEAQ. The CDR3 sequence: CASSLGQGRTEAFF. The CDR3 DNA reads TGTGCCAGCAGCTTAGGACAGGGACGCACTGAAGCTTTCTTT.

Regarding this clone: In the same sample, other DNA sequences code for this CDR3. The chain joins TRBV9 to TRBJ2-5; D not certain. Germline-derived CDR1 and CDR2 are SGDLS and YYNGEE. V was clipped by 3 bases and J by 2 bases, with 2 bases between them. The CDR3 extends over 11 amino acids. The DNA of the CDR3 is TGTGCCAGCAGCGCGCAAGAGACCCAGTACTTC. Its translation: CASSAQETQYF.

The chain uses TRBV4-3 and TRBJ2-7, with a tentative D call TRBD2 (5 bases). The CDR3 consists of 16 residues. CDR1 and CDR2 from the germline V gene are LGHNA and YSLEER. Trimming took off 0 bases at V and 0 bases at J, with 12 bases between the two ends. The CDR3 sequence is CASSQDSYTSSYEQYF. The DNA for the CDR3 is TGCGCCAGCAGCCAAGATTCGTACACTAGCTCCTACGAGCAGTACTTC.

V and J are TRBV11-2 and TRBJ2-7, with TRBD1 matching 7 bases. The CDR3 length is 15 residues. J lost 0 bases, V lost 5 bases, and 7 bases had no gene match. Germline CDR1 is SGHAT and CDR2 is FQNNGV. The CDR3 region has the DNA TGTGCCAGCAGCCGGGACAGTGGACCCTCCTACGAGCAGTACTTC. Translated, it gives CASSRDSGPSYEQYF.

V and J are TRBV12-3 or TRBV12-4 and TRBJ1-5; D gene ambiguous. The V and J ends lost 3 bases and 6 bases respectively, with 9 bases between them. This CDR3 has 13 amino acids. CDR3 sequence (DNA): TGTGCCAGCAGTTTTGCAGGTGGTCAGCCCCAGCATTTT. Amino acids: CASSFAGGQPQHF.

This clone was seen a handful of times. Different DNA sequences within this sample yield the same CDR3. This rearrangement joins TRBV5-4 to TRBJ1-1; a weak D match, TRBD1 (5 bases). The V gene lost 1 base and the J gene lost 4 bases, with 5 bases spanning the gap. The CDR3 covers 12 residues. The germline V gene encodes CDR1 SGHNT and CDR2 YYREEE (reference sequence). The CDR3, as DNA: TGTGCCAGCAGCTTGCAGGGCACTGAAGCTTTCTTT. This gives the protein CASSLQGTEAFF. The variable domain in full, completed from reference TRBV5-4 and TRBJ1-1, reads ETGVTQSPTHLIKTRGQQVTLRCSSQSGHNTVSWYQQALGQGPQFIFQYYREEENGRGNFPPRFSGLQFPNYSSELNVNALELDDSALYLCASSLQGTEAFFGQGTRLTVV.

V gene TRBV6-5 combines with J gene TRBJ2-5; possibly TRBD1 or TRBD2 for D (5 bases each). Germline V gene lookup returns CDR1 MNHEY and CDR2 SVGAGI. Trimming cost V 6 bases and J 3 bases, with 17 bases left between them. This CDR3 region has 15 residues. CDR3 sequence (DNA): TGTGCCAGCAGGGCGCTACGGGGCACCGAAGAGACCCAGTACTTC. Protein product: CASRALRGTEETQYF.

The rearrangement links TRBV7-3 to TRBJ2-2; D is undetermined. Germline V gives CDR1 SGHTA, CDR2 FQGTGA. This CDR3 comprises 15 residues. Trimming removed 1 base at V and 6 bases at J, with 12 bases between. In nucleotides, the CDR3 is TGTGCCAGCAGCTTAAGGCAGGCCCCCCCCGGGGAGCTGTTTTTT. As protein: CASSLRQAPPGELFF.

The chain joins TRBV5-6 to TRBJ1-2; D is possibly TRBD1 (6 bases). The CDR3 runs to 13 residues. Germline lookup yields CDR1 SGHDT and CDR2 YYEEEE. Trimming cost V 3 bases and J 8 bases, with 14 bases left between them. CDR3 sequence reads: CASSSPTGSGYTF. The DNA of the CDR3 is TGTGCCAGCAGCTCCCCGACAGGCAGCGGCTACACCTTC.